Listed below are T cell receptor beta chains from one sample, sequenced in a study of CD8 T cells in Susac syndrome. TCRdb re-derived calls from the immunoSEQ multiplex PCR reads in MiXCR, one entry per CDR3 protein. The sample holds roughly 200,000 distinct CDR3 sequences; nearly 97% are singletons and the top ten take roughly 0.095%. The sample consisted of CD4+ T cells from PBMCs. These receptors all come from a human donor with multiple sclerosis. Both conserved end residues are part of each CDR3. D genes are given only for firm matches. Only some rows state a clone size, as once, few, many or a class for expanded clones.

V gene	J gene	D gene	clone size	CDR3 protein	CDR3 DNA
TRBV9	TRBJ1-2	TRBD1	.	CASSGTPGGGGYGYTF	TGTGCCAGCAGCGGAACCCCGGGAGGGGGCGGATATGGCTACACCTTC
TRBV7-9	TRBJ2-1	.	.	CASNRAGGDEQFF	TGTGCCAGCAATCGGGCAGGGGGGGATGAGCAGTTCTTC
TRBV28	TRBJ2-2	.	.	CASSLQGFANTGELFF	TGTGCCAGCAGTTTACAGGGGTTCGCGAACACCGGGGAGCTGTTTTTT
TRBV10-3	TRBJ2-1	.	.	CAISERDGLRTEQFF	TGTGCCATCAGTGAAAGGGACGGGCTTAGGACCGAGCAGTTCTTC
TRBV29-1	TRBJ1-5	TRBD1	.	CSVGGQGINQPQHF	TGCAGCGTTGGGGGACAGGGAATAAATCAGCCCCAGCATTTT
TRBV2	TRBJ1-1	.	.	CASSREQGNTEAFF	TGTGCCAGCAGTCGGGAACAGGGGAACACTGAAGCTTTCTTT
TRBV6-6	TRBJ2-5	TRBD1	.	CASSNLDRGQETQYF	TGTGCCAGCAGTAACTTGGACAGGGGCCAAGAGACCCAGTACTTC
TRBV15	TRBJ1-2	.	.	CATSRPPNYGYTF	TGTGCCACCAGCAGACCGCCTAACTATGGCTACACCTTC
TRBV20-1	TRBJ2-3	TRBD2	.	CSAGPSGSTDTQYF	TGCAGTGCTGGACCTAGCGGAAGCACAGATACGCAGTATTTT
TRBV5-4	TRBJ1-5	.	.	CASSLDSQPQHF	TGTGCCAGCAGCTTGGACTCTCAACCCCAGCATTTT
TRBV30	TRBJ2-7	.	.	CAWKATNYEQYF	TGTGCCTGGAAGGCTACCAACTACGAGCAGTACTTC
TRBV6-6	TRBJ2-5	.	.	CASSYRRVETQYF	TGTGCCAGCAGTTATCGCAGGGTGGAGACCCAGTACTTC
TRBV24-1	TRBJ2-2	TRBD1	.	CATSAGQGHTGELFF	TGTGCCACCAGTGCCGGACAGGGGCACACCGGGGAGCTGTTTTTT
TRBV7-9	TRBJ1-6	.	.	CASSLEEGSPLHF	TGTGCCAGCAGCCTAGAAGAGGGGTCACCCCTCCACTTT
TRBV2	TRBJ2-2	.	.	CASSYDTGELFF	TGTGCCAGCAGTTATGACACCGGGGAGCTGTTTTTT
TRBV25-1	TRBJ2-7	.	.	CASSETGTRSYEQYF	TGTGCCAGCAGTGAAACCGGGACAAGGTCCTACGAGCAGTACTTC
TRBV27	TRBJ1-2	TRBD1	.	CASSSPGQGRAGYTF	TGTGCCAGCAGTTCCCCGGGACAGGGGAGAGCTGGCTACACCTTC
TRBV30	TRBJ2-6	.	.	CAWMGEGANVLTF	TGTGCCTGGATGGGTGAGGGGGCCAACGTCCTGACTTTC
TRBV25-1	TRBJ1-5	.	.	CASSEYLEQPQHF	TGTGCCAGCAGTGAATATTTGGAGCAGCCCCAGCATTTT
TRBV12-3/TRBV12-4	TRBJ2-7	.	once	CASSLGRLGPYEQYF	TGTGCCAGCAGTTTAGGGCGCCTGGGACCCTACGAGCAGTACTTC
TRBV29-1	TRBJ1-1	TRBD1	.	CSVRRQGSTEAFF	TGCAGCGTTCGCAGACAGGGAAGCACTGAAGCTTTCTTT
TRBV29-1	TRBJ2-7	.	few	CSVELRDEQYF	TGCAGCGTTGAATTACGGGACGAGCAGTACTTC
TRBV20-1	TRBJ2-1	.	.	CSATDMGRNEQFF	TGCAGTGCTACCGATATGGGAAGGAATGAGCAGTTCTTC
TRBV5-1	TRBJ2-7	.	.	CASSFDYYEQYF	TGCGCCAGCAGCTTCGACTACTACGAGCAGTACTTC
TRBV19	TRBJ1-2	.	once	CASSSDRSNYGYTF	TGTGCCAGTAGTTCCGACAGGTCCAACTATGGCTACACCTTC
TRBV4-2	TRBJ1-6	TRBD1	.	CASSQVHDRTGENSPLHF	TGTGCCAGCAGCCAAGTCCATGATCGGACAGGGGAAAATTCACCCCTCCACTTT
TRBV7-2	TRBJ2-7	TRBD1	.	CASSLGTGFNEQYF	TGTGCCAGCAGCCTGGGGACAGGGTTTAACGAGCAGTACTTC
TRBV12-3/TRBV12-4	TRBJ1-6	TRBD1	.	CASSRGPPGQGHSPLHF	TGTGCCAGCAGTCGGGGCCCCCCGGGACAGGGACATTCACCCCTCCACTTT
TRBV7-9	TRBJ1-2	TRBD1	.	CASSFPGGVNGYTF	TGTGCCAGCAGCTTCCCAGGGGGCGTTAATGGCTACACCTTC
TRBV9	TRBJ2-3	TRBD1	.	CASNRQGPTDTQYF	TGTGCCAGCAACCGACAGGGTCCCACAGATACGCAGTATTTT
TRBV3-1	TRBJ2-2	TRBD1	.	CASSLDRGGTGELFF	TGTGCCAGCAGCCTTGACAGGGGTGGCACCGGGGAGCTGTTTTTT
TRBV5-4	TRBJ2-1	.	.	CASSSRQATYNEQFF	TGTGCCAGCAGCTCTAGACAGGCGACCTACAATGAGCAGTTCTTC
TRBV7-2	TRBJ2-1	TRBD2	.	CASSLARGAGTNEQFF	TGTGCCAGCAGCTTAGCGCGGGGGGCCGGTACGAATGAGCAGTTCTTC
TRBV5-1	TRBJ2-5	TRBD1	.	CASSRTGTPQETQYF	TGCGCCAGCAGCAGGACAGGTACCCCGCAAGAGACCCAGTACTTC
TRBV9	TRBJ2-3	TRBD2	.	CASSPRGVGTDTQYF	TGTGCCAGCAGCCCACGGGGGGTCGGGACAGATACGCAGTATTTT
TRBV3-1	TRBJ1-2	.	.	CASSQEGGSNYYGYTF	TGTGCCAGCAGCCAAGAGGGTGGCAGCAACTACTATGGCTACACCTTC
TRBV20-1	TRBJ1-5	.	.	CSANRENQPQHF	TGCAGTGCAAACAGGGAAAATCAGCCCCAGCATTTT
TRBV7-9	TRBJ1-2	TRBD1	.	CASSSGGGYGYTF	TGTGCCAGCAGCTCAGGGGGAGGTTATGGCTACACCTTC
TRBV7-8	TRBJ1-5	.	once	CASSPGVEGLNQPQHF	TGTGCCAGCAGCCCGGGGGTAGAGGGGCTCAATCAGCCCCAGCATTTT
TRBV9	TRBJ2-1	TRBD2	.	CASSVSRGEGYNEQFF	TGTGCCAGCAGCGTGAGTCGAGGGGAGGGATACAATGAGCAGTTCTTC
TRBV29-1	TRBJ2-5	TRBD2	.	CSVELAGGTQYF	TGCAGCGTTGAACTAGCGGGGGGGACCCAGTACTTC
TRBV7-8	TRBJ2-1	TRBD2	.	CASSLASGGNEQFF	TGTGCCAGCAGCTTAGCCAGCGGGGGAAATGAGCAGTTCTTC
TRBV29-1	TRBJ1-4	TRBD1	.	CSVAGTGASVANEKLFF	TGCAGCGTTGCCGGGACAGGGGCAAGTGTAGCTAATGAAAAACTGTTTTTT
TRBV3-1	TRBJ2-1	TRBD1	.	CASSQLIGTGQFF	TGTGCCAGCAGCCAATTAATCGGGACAGGGCAGTTCTTC
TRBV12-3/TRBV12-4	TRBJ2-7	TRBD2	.	CASSNLAGPYEQYF	TGTGCCAGCAGCAACCTAGCGGGGCCCTACGAGCAGTACTTC
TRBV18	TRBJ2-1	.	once	CASSPGEVRSYNEQFF	TGTGCCAGCTCACCAGGGGAGGTGCGGTCCTACAATGAGCAGTTCTTC
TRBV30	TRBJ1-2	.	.	CAWSADSNYGYTF	TGTGCCTGGAGCGCGGACAGCAACTATGGCTACACCTTC
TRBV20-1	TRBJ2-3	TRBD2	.	CSASGGTERDTQYF	TGCAGTGCTAGCGGGGGGACGGAGAGGGATACGCAGTATTTT
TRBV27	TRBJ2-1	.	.	CASSLFPGASSYNEQFF	TGTGCCAGCAGTTTATTTCCAGGGGCGAGCTCCTACAATGAGCAGTTCTTC
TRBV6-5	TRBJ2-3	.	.	CASSFYGGLARDTQYF	TGTGCCAGCAGTTTCTACGGAGGGCTAGCACGAGATACGCAGTATTTT
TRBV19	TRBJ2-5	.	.	CASSIDMAGAETQYF	TGTGCCAGTAGTATAGATATGGCAGGGGCGGAGACCCAGTACTTC
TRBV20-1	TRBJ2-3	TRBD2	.	CSASGPLAGVSTQYF	TGCAGTGCTAGCGGGCCACTAGCGGGGGTGTCTACGCAGTATTTT
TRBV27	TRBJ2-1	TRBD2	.	CASSFFGLAYNEQFF	TGTGCCAGCAGTTTTTTCGGACTAGCTTACAATGAGCAGTTCTTC
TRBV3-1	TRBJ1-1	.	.	CASSQEGEAEAFF	TGTGCCAGCAGCCAAGAAGGGGAGGCTGAAGCTTTCTTT
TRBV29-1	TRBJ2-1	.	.	CSVDGGNYNEQFF	TGCAGCGTTGATGGGGGGAACTACAATGAGCAGTTCTTC
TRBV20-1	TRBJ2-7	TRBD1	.	CSALTPGGAYEQYF	TGCAGTGCCCTTACCCCAGGGGGAGCCTACGAGCAGTACTTC